This note documents a single TCR beta chain sequence. The data were obtained in a study of T cells after posttransplantation cyclophosphamide. Produced via immunoSEQ multiplex PCR; TCRdb's table is partial and in-frame only. The data contain about 43,000 clones, about 90% of them singletons. A marrow graft followed busulfan-fludarabine conditioning, with cyclophosphamide on days +3 and +4. V was trimmed by 5 bases and J by 6 bases, leaving 19 bases between them. Germline values: CDR1 SGDLS, CDR2 YYNGEE. The CDR3 has 15 amino acids. The sequence was collected from a male patient in his sixties or seventies who received an allogeneic stem cell transplant from a related donor and was CMV-positive. Some T cells may arise from the graft donor. This chain uses TRBV9 with TRBJ2-3, with D possibly being TRBD2 (6 bases). The sample in question was PBMCs, obtained roughly 59 days after allogeneic stem cell transplant with posttransplant cyclophosphamide. This CDR3 reads CASSLGGTDRDTQYF. The DNA for the CDR3 is TGTGCCAGCAGTCTCGGAGGGACGGACCGCGATACGCAGTATTTT.